These 12 T cell receptor beta chains share one sample of origin, sequenced in a study of T-cell reconstitution after alpha-beta-depleted transplantation in children (dated by TCRdb to about 2016). Explained via the paper, the treatment or condition label denotes: allogeneic hematopoietic cell transplantation with graft depleted of TCRalphabeta T cells and CD19 B cells. The library was produced with PCR. Instrument used: Illumina HiSeq 2500. Molecular barcoding was employed in the preparation of TCR libraries, with unique molecular identifiers being used to normalize TCRbeta repertoire quantification. The public reads were reanalyzed by TCRdb: fastp trimming at Q25, MiXCR alignment, in-frame beta chains only. Records with the same CDR3 protein are collapsed into one entry carrying the most frequent genes and DNA. This sample holds about 100,000 distinct CDR3 sequences; about 6.5% were observed only once. Of the sample, 23% is held by the ten largest clones.

The sequences come from PBMCs, mostly from graft donor cells, collected 360 days after TCRalphabeta/CD19-depleted stem cell transplant. The origin of the receptors is a male patient under 10 years old who had a stem cell transplant for acute lymphoblastic leukemia, so the T cells may come from the graft donor.

This chain uses TRBV7-3 with TRBJ2-1, with 8 bases aligning to TRBD1. The CDR3 runs 14 residues. The V segment lost 5 bases and the J segment 6 bases; nucleotides outside the gene matches: 6. Germline V gives CDR1 SGHTA, CDR2 FQGTGA. CDR3 DNA: TGTGCCAGCAGCCCCGGGACAGGTAGCAATGAGCAGTTCTTC. This encodes CASSPGTGSNEQFF.

This clonotype was picked up many times. The chain employs TRBV11-2 and TRBJ1-1; D is possibly TRBD1 (5 bases). This CDR3 spans 16 amino acids. CDR1 and CDR2 from the germline V gene are SGHAT and FQNNGV. V was pared by 1 base and J by 0 bases, with 12 bases between. The CDR3 sequence: CASSLGLGLLNTEAFF. The CDR3 nucleotides are TGTGCCAGCAGCTTAGGATTGGGACTTCTGAACACTGAAGCTTTCTTT.

This clonotype appeared many times. J is TRBJ2-7 and V is TRBV4-3; 10 positions match TRBD2. Germline V gene lookup returns CDR1 LGHNA and CDR2 YSLEER. The CDR3 sequence is 15 residues long. V gave up 4 bases and J gave up 4 bases; unmatched junction bases: 7. CDR3 loop: CASSPSSGSFYEQYF. The CDR3 coding sequence is TGCGCCAGCAGCCCTTCTAGCGGGAGTTTTTACGAGCAGTACTTC.

In its sample, this clonotype was seen a few times. V gene TRBV27 combines with J gene TRBJ2-7; 7 bases agree with TRBD1. Trimming cost V 8 bases and J 5 bases; bases outside gene matches: 12. The CDR3 consists of 14 residues. Germline CDR1 MNHEY, CDR2 SMNVEV (reference sequence). The CDR3 region is CASSSRGNWNEQYF. The CDR3 region has the DNA TGTGCCAGCTCTTCCAGGGGGAATTGGAACGAGCAGTACTTC.

The chain uses TRBV30 and TRBJ1-2; 7 positions match TRBD1. V was clipped by 3 bases and J by 1 base; unmatched bases: 11. The CDR3 is made up of 16 amino acids. In germline, CDR1 is GTSNPN, CDR2 SVGIG (reference sequence). CDR3: CAWRRDSGSYNYGYTF. The DNA of the CDR3 is TGTGCCTGGAGGAGGGACAGTGGGAGCTATAACTATGGCTACACCTTC.

This clonotype came up many times. The genes are TRBV4-3 and TRBJ2-7; D is unclear. Trimming took 0 bases from V and 3 from J, leaving 12 bases between them. Looked up from germline, CDR1 is LGHNA and CDR2 is YSLEER. The CDR3 spans 15 residues. This CDR3 reads CASSQENSGRYEQYF. The CDR3 nucleotides read TGCGCCAGCAGCCAAGAGAACAGTGGCCGCTACGAGCAGTACTTC.

This rearrangement joins TRBV20-1 to TRBJ1-1, with unresolved D. The CDR3 extends over 12 amino acids. Per the germline V gene, CDR1 is DFQATT and CDR2 is SNEGSKA (reference sequence). Deletions cut 2 bases from V and 1 base from J, with 5 bases between. CDR3 loop: CSARRRNTEAFF. The DNA of the CDR3 is TGCAGTGCTAGAAGGAGGAACACTGAAGCTTTCTTT.

The chain carries TRBV29-1 and TRBJ2-1, with TRBD1 identical over 7 bases. J lost 2 bases, V lost 2 bases, and 6 bases had no gene match. Per the germline V gene, CDR1 is SQVTM and CDR2 is ANQGSEA. This CDR3 spans 15 amino acids. The CDR3 DNA is TGCAGCGTTGAATGGTCAGACAGGGCCTACAATGAGCAGTTCTTC. The encoded protein is CSVEWSDRAYNEQFF.

This clonotype was seen a few times. The V and J genes are TRBV28 and TRBJ2-7; D is uncertain. V was cut by 3 bases and J by 9 bases, with 15 bases left in between. The CDR3 spans 13 residues. Germline V gene lookup returns CDR1 MDHEN and CDR2 SYDVKM. CDR3 sequence (DNA): TGTGCCAGCAGTTTGGCAGGCGTTCTCTGGCAGTACTTC. This sequence encodes CASSLAGVLWQYF.

This chain connects TRBV4-2 to TRBJ2-4; D not resolved. Germline V gives CDR1 LGHNA, CDR2 YNFKEQ. V was cut by 4 bases and J by 0 bases, with 7 bases left in between. CDR3 length: 14 residues. CDR3 loop: CASSPDLAKNIQYF. The CDR3 bases are TGTGCCAGCAGCCCGGACCTAGCCAAAAACATTCAGTACTTC.

This clonotype was observed a handful of times. J is TRBJ2-7 and V is TRBV9; D uncertain. The CDR3 is 13 residues long. V was trimmed by 0 bases and J by 6 bases, leaving 10 bases between them. The germline V gene has CDR1 SGDLS and CDR2 YYNGEE. CDR3 in DNA: TGTGCCAGCAGCGTAGAGAGGTTCGGCGAGCAGTACTTC. Its translation: CASSVERFGEQYF.

In this sample, this clonotype turned up many times. The gene calls are TRBV7-9 and TRBJ2-7; 11 bases match TRBD1. V was clipped by 4 bases and J by 4 bases; unmatched bases: 3. CDR1 SEHNR and CDR2 FQNEAQ come from the germline V gene (reference sequence). The CDR3 consists of 14 residues. The CDR3 reads CASSSGTGGYEQYF. For the CDR3, the DNA is TGTGCCAGCAGCTCCGGGACAGGGGGTTACGAGCAGTACTTC.